A few counts support the clone carrying this T cell receptor (beta chain). Its antigen is unidentified. This sample was included in a study of Ad26.COV2.S vaccination and SARS-CoV-2 variants. The wider study: The vaccine Ad26.COV2.S was put into the muscle once, or twice with 56 days between. Findings of the study overall: Across vaccine and placebo recipients, the breadth of non-spike TCRs was similar.

Only in-frame clones appear in the TCRdb table, and some are missing; sequencing was by immunoSEQ multiplex PCR. The sample yields roughly 350,000 clones, roughly nine tenths seen once. The treatment is: roughly 18 received Ad26.COV2.S at low or high dose, single or two shots; about five received placebo; per-sample allocation not given. Each sample was drawn 63 days after the first injection (of vaccine or placebo). Germline-derived CDR1 and CDR2 are MNHEY and SVGEGT. This CDR3 has 14 amino acids. Trimming cost V 6 bases and J 0 bases, with 12 bases left between them. The receptor was derived from a person aged 18-65 years who received the Ad26.COV2.S COVID-19 vaccine or a placebo. Sequencing was performed on peripheral blood, taken in a trial of Ad26.COV2.S vaccine versus placebo. The V gene is TRBV6-2 or TRBV6-3, the J gene TRBJ2-7; tentatively, D is TRBD1 or TRBD2 (6 bases each). The CDR3 loop is CASSLGGSSYEQYF. CDR3 nucleotide sequence: TGTGCCAGCAGCCTAGGGGGGAGCTCCTACGAGCAGTACTTC.